Below, 21 T cell receptor beta chains from the same sample are listed, as sequenced in a study of blood T cell repertoires in COVID-19. TCRdb keeps only in-frame clones here, not all; method: immunoSEQ multiplex PCR. The sample includes some 83,000 clones, around nine tenths of them seen just once. Source material: peripheral blood. These receptors were taken from a man aged 80 or over with active or convalescent COVID-19.

This rearrangement joins TRBV18 to TRBJ1-1; 7 bases are a match to TRBD1. Germline CDR1 KGHSH, CDR2 LQKENI. Trimming cost V 3 bases and J 11 bases; bases outside gene matches: 9. The CDR3 is 13 residues long. This chain's CDR3 is CASSPNRGAGAFF. For the CDR3, the DNA is TGTGCCAGCTCACCCAACAGGGGCGCAGGTGCTTTCTTT.

V and J are TRBV24-1 and TRBJ2-3, with D possibly TRBD2 on 6 matching bases. The CDR3 has 11 amino acids. The V end was cut by 11 bases, the J end by 5 bases, with 10 bases between. Germline assignment: CDR1 KGHDR and CDR2 SFDVKD. The CDR3 sequence is CAMMGGDTQYF. CDR3 nucleotides: TGTGCCATGATGGGGGGAGATACGCAGTATTTT.

V and J are TRBV3-1 (or the pseudogene TRBV3-2) and TRBJ1-2; D might be TRBD1 (6 bases). The V and J ends lost 0 bases and 8 bases respectively, with 13 bases between them. The CDR3 consists of 14 residues. CDR1 is LGHDT, CDR2 YNNKEL, per germline (reference sequence). The CDR3 sequence is CASSQDPGVGGYTF. The CDR3 nucleotides are TGTGCCAGCAGCCAAGATCCAGGGGTGGGCGGCTACACCTTC.

This chain joins TRBV2 and TRBJ1-6, with 7 positions matching TRBD1. Trimming cost V 4 bases and J 7 bases; bases outside gene matches: 1. The CDR3 sequence is 13 residues long. Germline V gene lookup returns CDR1 SNHLY and CDR2 FYNNEI. CDR3 amino acids: CASSGQGNSPLHF. CDR3 nucleotides: TGTGCCAGCAGTGGACAGGGAAATTCACCCCTCCACTTT.

The DNA of the CDR3 is TGTGCCAGTAGTACCCCCCCGGGACTAGCGGGAGGTTTGGCAGATACGCAGTATTTT. Residues: CASSTPPGLAGGLADTQYF. V and J are TRBV19 and TRBJ2-3; TRBD2 aligns across 15 bases. The germline gives CDR1 LNHDA, CDR2 SQIVND (reference sequence). With V trimmed by 4 bases and J by 4 bases, 12 bases remained unmatched. This CDR3 has 19 amino acids. The whole variable domain, filled in from reference TRBV19 and TRBJ2-3, reads DGGITQSPKYLFRKEGQNVTLSCEQNLNHDAMYWYRQDPGQGLRLIYYSQIVNDFQKGDIAEGYSVSREKKESFPLTVTSAQKNPTAFYLCASSTPPGLAGGLADTQYFGPGTRLTVL.

The chain carries TRBV15 and TRBJ2-2; 9 bases map to TRBD2. This CDR3 comprises 16 residues. Trimming at V came to 5 bases and at J to 0 bases, leaving 4 bases not matched to a gene. Germline CDR1 and CDR2: LNHNV and YYDKDF (reference sequence). This CDR3 reads CATSPRGGANTGELFF. CDR3 sequence (DNA): TGTGCCACCAGCCCGCGCGGGGGGGCGAACACCGGGGAGCTGTTTTTT.

There are a few counts of this clone. CDR3 in DNA: TGTGCCAGCAGTGGGAGGAAGCCGAACACCGGGGAGCTGTTTTTT. This codes for CASSGRKPNTGELFF. The chain uses TRBV6-2 or TRBV6-3 and TRBJ2-2, with D possibly matching TRBD2 (6 bases). V shed 5 bases and J shed 0 bases, with 10 bases lying between them. The CDR3 has 15 residues. Germline CDR1 and CDR2: MNHEY and SVGEGT.

CDR3 nucleotide sequence: TGTGCCAGCACGTACTCCTCAGGAGGGGAGCTGTTTTTT. This gives the protein CASTYSSGGELFF. The chain is built from TRBV7-8 and TRBJ2-2, with no clear D. The V end was cut by 7 bases, the J end by 8 bases, with 14 bases between. The CDR3 is 13 residues long. Germline V gives CDR1 SGHVS, CDR2 FQNEAQ.

The chain couples TRBV5-6 to TRBJ2-4; D is possibly TRBD1 (6 bases). The CDR3 runs 13 residues. Germline V gene sequence: CDR1 SGHDT, CDR2 YYEEEE. V lost 4 bases and J lost 11, with 16 bases in between. CDR3 in DNA: TGTGCCAGCAGCCCCAGGGGCCACGGGGTTCAGTACTTC. This translates into CASSPRGHGVQYF.

CDR3 nucleotides: TGTGCCAGTAGTATTCGGCCGGACAGTGAAGCTTTCTTT. Its translation is CASSIRPDSEAFF. The chain couples TRBV19 to TRBJ1-1; D might be TRBD1 (6 bases). V gave up 3 bases and J gave up 7 bases, with 12 bases separating them. In germline, CDR1 is LNHDA, CDR2 SQIVND (reference sequence). There are 13 residues in the CDR3.

This chain joins TRBV6-5 and TRBJ1-5; no definite D call. The V gene's germline CDR1 is MNHEY and CDR2 SVGAGI. The CDR3 consists of 14 residues. V was trimmed by 4 bases and J by 1 base, leaving 8 bases between them. The CDR3 spells CASSWQTSNQPQHF. The CDR3 coding sequence is TGTGCCAGCAGTTGGCAAACGAGCAATCAGCCCCAGCATTTT.

Points on this clone: Within the sample, other DNA sequences also encode this same CDR3. The CDR3 reads CASRTGVTEAFF. The CDR3, as DNA: TGTGCCAGCAGGACAGGGGTTACTGAAGCTTTCTTT. V gene TRBV6-5 combines with J gene TRBJ1-1; TRBD1 agrees at 8 bases. Germline V gene data show CDR1 as MNHEY and CDR2 as SVGAGI. V trimming: 6 bases; J trimming: 5 bases; junction bases outside the gene matches: 2. The CDR3 loop spans 12 amino acids.

The CDR3 reads CASSWGQNQGNTIYF. In DNA form, the CDR3 reads TGTGCCAGCAGCTGGGGACAGAATCAAGGAAACACCATATATTTT. The chain links TRBV5-4 to TRBJ1-3, with 7 bases aligning to TRBD1. CDR3 length: 15 residues. J gave up 4 bases and V 3 bases, and 7 bases lay outside the gene matches. Germline CDR1 is SGHNT and CDR2 is YYREEE (reference sequence).

In this sample, this clone turned up a few times. This chain uses TRBV10-1 with TRBJ2-7; 7 positions agree with TRBD1. Germline trimming cut 4 bases from V and 6 bases from J; bases unmatched to any gene: 6. Per the germline V gene, CDR1 is WNHNN and CDR2 is SYGVQD (reference sequence). This CDR3 has 13 residues. CDR3 DNA: TGCGCCAGCAGTGCGGGACAGCCAGGCGAGCAGTACGTC. Its translation is CASSAGQPGEQYV.

The chain is built from TRBV30 and TRBJ2-2, with 13 bases matching TRBD2. The CDR3 is 18 residues long. J was trimmed by 0 bases and V by 0 bases; bases with no gene match: 4. Looked up from germline, CDR1 is GTSNPN and CDR2 is SVGIG (reference sequence). CDR3: CAWSVGLAGSPNTGELFF. CDR3 DNA: TGTGCCTGGAGTGTGGGACTAGCGGGATCTCCGAACACCGGGGAGCTGTTTTTT.

The V and J genes are TRBV7-9 and TRBJ2-3; D is perhaps TRBD1 (5 bases). The CDR3 is 14 residues long. The V and J ends lost 5 bases and 4 bases respectively, with 13 bases between them. CDR1 and CDR2 (germline): SEHNR, FQNEAQ (reference sequence). CDR3 nucleotides: TGTGCCAGCAGCAAGGGGTTTATCGCAGATACGCAGTATTTT. It translates to CASSKGFIADTQYF.

The genes are TRBV5-4 and TRBJ1-6; 8 bases fit TRBD1. The V gene end was trimmed by 1 base and the J gene end by 6 bases; junction bases not matched to a gene: 6. The CDR3 has 16 residues. CDR1 and CDR2 from the germline V gene are SGHNT and YYREEE (reference sequence). The CDR3 bases are TGTGCCAGCAGCTTGACAGGGGGGGTCCCTAATTCACCCCTCCACTTT. This translates into CASSLTGGVPNSPLHF.

This chain joins TRBV5-8 and TRBJ2-5, with 7 positions matching TRBD2. This CDR3 spans 15 amino acids. Germline V CDR1 and CDR2: SGHTS, YDEGEE. V shed 0 bases and J 5 bases; nucleotides not matched to a gene: 7. The CDR3 is CASSLGRGGRETQYF. As DNA, the CDR3 is TGTGCCAGCAGCTTGGGTCGCGGGGGTCGGGAGACCCAGTACTTC.

The chain employs TRBV6-5 and TRBJ1-1, with TRBD1 as a possible D gene (6 bases). The V gene lost 9 bases and the J gene lost 3 bases, with 14 bases spanning the gap. The V gene's germline CDR1 is MNHEY and CDR2 SVGAGI. This CDR3 has 13 residues. This CDR3 reads CASHRETYTEAFF. The CDR3 DNA follows: TGTGCCAGTCACAGGGAAACCTACACTGAAGCTTTCTTT.

V and J are TRBV19 and TRBJ1-1; weak D call: TRBD1 (6 bases). V shed 6 bases and J shed 5 bases, with 19 bases lying between them. The germline V gene has CDR1 LNHDA and CDR2 SQIVND (reference sequence). CDR3 length: 15 amino acids. The CDR3 sequence is CASSLRQAAPTEAFF. The CDR3 DNA reads as TGTGCCAGTAGCTTAAGACAGGCCGCTCCTACTGAAGCTTTCTTT.

V is TRBV6-5 and J is TRBJ2-5; D not certain. This CDR3 region has 14 residues. Germline V CDR1 and CDR2: MNHEY, SVGAGI. V lost 0 bases, J lost 0 bases, and 5 bases lay in between. In nucleotides, the CDR3 is TGTGCCAGCAGTTACTCCGGTAACCAAGAGACCCAGTACTTC. Translation gives CASSYSGNQETQYF.